These T cell receptor beta chains were read from a single sample in a study of blood T cell repertoires in COVID-19. Generated by immunoSEQ multiplex PCR, the TCRdb table keeps only in-frame clones and is missing some. The sample lists approximately 150,000 clones; 84% were seen once. Sequenced input: peripheral blood. The receptor set was obtained from a man aged 65 to 79 with acute or convalescent COVID-19. The CDR3 runs from the conserved cysteine through the conserved F or W. Each record gives: V gene, J gene, clone size, D gene, CDR3 protein, CDR3 DNA. A D gene is named only where the DNA matches it firmly. Rows may omit the clone size; those that give it use once, few, many or a size class.

TRBV12-3/TRBV12-4,TRBJ2-7,-,TRBD1,CASTQRGRYEQYF,TGTGCCAGCACCCAAAGGGGGCGATACGAGCAGTACTTC
TRBV15,TRBJ2-3,-,-,CATSSDREADTQYF,TGTGCCACCAGCAGCGACAGGGAGGCAGATACGCAGTATTTT
TRBV5-4,TRBJ2-7,-,-,CASSLATAYEQYF,TGTGCCAGCAGCTTGGCTACAGCCTACGAGCAGTACTTC
TRBV6-5,TRBJ1-6,-,-,CASTGGRNSPLHF,TGTGCCAGCACCGGCGGGCGGAATTCACCCCTCCACTTT
TRBV28,TRBJ1-2,few,-,CASSFQVSYGYTF,TGTGCCAGCAGTTTTCAGGTCAGCTACGGCTACACCTTC
TRBV5-4,TRBJ2-7,-,-,CASSLGAGGSGEQYF,TGTGCCAGCAGCTTGGGGGCAGGGGGGTCTGGAGAGCAGTACTTC
TRBV7-2,TRBJ1-5,few,-,CASSLAFGSFNQPQHF,TGTGCCAGCAGCTTAGCCTTCGGTTCCTTCAATCAGCCCCAGCATTTT
TRBV28,TRBJ2-2,-,TRBD1,CASSSAGGWFGELFF,TGTGCCAGCAGTTCGGCAGGGGGTTGGTTCGGGGAGCTGTTTTTT
TRBV21-1,TRBJ2-1,once,-,CASTDRGFLYNEQFF,TGTGCCAGCACAGACAGGGGGTTTTTATACAATGAGCAGTTCTTC
TRBV11-2,TRBJ2-1,-,-,CASSLSWEQFF,TGTGCCAGCAGCTTGAGTTGGGAGCAGTTCTTC
TRBV20-1,TRBJ2-5,-,-,CSASPGETQYF,TGCAGTGCTAGCCCGGGGGAGACCCAGTACTTC